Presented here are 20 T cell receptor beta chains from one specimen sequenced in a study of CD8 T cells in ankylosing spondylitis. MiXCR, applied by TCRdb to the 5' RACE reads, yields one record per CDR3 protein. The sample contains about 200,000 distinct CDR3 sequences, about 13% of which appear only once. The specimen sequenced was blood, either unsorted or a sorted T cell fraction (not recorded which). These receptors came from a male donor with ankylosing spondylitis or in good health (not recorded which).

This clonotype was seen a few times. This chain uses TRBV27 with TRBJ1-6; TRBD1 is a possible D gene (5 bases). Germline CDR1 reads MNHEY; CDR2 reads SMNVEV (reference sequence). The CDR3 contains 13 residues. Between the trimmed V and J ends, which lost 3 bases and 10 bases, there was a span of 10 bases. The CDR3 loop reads CASSFFRVSPLHF. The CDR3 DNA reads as TGTGCCAGCAGTTTTTTCAGGGTGTCACCCCTCCACTTT.

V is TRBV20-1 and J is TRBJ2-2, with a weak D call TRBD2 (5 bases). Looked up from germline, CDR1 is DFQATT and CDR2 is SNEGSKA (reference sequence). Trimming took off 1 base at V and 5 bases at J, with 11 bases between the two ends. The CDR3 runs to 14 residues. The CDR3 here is CSARVLPGTGELFF. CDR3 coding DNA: TGCAGTGCTAGAGTTCTCCCGGGAACCGGGGAGCTGTTTTTT.

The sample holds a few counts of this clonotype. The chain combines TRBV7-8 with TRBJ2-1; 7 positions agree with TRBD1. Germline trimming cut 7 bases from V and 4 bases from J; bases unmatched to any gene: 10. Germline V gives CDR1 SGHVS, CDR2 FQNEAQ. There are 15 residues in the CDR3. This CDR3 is CASIGSEQGYNEQFF. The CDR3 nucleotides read TGTGCCAGCATCGGGTCTGAACAGGGGTACAATGAGCAGTTCTTC.

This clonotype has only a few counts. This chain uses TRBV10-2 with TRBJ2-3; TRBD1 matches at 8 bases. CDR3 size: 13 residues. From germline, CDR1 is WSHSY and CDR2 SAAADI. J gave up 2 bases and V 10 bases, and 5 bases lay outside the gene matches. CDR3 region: CATRGPDTDTQYF. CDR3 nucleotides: TGCGCCACCAGGGGGCCAGACACAGATACGCAGTATTTT.

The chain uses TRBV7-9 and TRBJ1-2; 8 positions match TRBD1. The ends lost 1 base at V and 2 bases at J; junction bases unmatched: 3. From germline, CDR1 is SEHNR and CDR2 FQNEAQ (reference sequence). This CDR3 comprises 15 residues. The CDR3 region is CASSLGTGYNYGYTF. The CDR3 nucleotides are TGTGCCAGCAGCTTAGGGACAGGGTACAACTATGGCTACACCTTC.

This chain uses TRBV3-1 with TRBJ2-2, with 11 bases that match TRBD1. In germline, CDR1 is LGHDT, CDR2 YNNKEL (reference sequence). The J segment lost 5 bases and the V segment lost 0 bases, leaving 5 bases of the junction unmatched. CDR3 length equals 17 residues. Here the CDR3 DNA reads TGTGCCAGCAGCCAAGAGGTTGGGACAGGGGGAACCGGGGAGCTGTTTTTT. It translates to CASSQEVGTGGTGELFF. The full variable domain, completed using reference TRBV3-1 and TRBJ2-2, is DTAVSQTPKYLVTQMGNDKSIKCEQNLGHDTMYWYKQDSKKFLKIMFSYNNKELIINETVPNRFSPKSPDKAHLNLHINSLELGDSAVYFCASSQEVGTGGTGELFFGEGSRLTVL.

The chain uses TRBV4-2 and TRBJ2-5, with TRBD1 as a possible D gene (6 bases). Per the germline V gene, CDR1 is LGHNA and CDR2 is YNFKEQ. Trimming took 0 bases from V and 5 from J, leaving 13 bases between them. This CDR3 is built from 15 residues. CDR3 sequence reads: CASSQEEAGAETQYF. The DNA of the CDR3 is TGTGCCAGCAGCCAAGAAGAGGCAGGGGCGGAGACCCAGTACTTC.

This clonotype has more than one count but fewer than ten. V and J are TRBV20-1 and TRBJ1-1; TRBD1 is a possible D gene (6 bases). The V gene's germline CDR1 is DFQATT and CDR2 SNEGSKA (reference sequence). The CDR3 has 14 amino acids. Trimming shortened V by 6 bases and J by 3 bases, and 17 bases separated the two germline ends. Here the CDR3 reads CSAEGGDKHTEAFF. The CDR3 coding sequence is TGCAGTGCAGAAGGAGGGGACAAACACACTGAAGCTTTCTTT.

The CDR3 loop is CASSHQTSIYNEQFF. CDR3 DNA: TGCGCCAGCAGCCACCAAACTAGTATCTACAATGAGCAGTTCTTC. The chain combines TRBV4-1 with TRBJ2-1; D may be TRBD2 (5 bases). The germline CDR1 and CDR2 sequences are MGHRA and YSYEKL. CDR3 size: 15 residues. V was trimmed by 3 bases and J by 3 bases, leaving 12 bases between them.

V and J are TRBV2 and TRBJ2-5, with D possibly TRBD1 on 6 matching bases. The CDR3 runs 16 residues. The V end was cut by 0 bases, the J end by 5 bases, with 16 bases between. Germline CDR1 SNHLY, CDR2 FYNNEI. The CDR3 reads CASSEAHTGRHETQYF. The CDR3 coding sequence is TGTGCCAGCAGTGAAGCGCACACAGGGCGGCACGAGACCCAGTACTTC.

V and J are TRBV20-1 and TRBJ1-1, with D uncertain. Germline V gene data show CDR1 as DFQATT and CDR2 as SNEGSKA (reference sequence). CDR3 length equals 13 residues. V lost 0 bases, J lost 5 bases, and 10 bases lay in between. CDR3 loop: CSAREDEVTEAFF. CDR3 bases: TGCAGTGCTAGAGAGGATGAAGTTACTGAAGCTTTCTTT.

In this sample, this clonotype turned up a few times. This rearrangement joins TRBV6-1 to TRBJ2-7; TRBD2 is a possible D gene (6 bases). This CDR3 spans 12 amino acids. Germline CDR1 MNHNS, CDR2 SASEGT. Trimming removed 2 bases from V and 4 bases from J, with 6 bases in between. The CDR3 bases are TGTGCCAGCAGTGAACTAGCGTACGAGCAGTACTTC. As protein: CASSELAYEQYF.

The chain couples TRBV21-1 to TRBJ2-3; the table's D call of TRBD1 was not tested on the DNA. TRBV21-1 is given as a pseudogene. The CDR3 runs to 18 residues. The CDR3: CASSKTGSPPPRTDTQYF. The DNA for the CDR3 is TGTGCCAGCAGCAAAACGGGGTCTCCCCCGCCTCGCACAGATACGCAGTATTTT.

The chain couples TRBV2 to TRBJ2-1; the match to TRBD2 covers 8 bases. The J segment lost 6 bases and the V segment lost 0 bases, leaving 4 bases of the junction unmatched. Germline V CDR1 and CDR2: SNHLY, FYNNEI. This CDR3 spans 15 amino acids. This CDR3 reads CASSEARTSINEQFF. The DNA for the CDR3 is TGTGCCAGCAGTGAAGCTAGGACTAGCATCAATGAGCAGTTCTTC.

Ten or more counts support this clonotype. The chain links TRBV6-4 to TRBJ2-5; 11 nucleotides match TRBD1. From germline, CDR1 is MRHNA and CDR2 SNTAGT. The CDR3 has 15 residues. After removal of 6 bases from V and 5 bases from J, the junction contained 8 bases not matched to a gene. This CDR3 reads CASSNGTGGFETQYF. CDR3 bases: TGTGCCAGCAGCAACGGGACAGGGGGTTTTGAGACCCAGTACTTC.

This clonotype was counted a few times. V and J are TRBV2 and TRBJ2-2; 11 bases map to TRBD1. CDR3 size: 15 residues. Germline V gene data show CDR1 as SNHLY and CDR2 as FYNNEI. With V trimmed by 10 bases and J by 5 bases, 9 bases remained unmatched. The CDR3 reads CATHRDRGNTGELFF. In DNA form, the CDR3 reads TGTGCCACCCACCGGGACAGGGGGAATACCGGGGAGCTGTTTTTT.

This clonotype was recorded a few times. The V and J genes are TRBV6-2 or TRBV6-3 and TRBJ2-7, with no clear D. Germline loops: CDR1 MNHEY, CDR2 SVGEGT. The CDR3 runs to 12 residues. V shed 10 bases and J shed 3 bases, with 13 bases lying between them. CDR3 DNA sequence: TGTGCCACCCAACCCGACCTCTACGAGCAGTACTTC. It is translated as CATQPDLYEQYF.

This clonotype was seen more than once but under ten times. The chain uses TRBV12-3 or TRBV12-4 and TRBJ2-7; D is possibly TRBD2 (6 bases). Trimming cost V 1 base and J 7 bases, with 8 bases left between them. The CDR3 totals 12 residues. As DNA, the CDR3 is TGTGCCAGCAGTTTAGTGGGGGGAGAGCAGTACTTC. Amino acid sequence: CASSLVGGEQYF.

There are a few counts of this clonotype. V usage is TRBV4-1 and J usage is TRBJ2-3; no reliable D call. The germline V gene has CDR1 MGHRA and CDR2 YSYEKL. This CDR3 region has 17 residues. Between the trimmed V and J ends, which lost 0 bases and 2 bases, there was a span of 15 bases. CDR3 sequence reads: CASSQEPQPLNTDTQYF. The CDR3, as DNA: TGCGCCAGCAGCCAAGAGCCACAACCCTTAAACACAGATACGCAGTATTTT.

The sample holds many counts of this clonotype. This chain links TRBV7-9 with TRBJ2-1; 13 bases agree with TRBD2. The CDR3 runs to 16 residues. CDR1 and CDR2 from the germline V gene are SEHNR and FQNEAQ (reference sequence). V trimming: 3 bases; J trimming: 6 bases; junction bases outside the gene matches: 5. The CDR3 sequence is CASSFPTSGRGNEQFF. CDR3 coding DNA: TGTGCCAGCAGCTTCCCCACTAGCGGGAGGGGCAATGAGCAGTTCTTC.